This passage covers 19 T cell receptor beta chains from one sample sequenced in a study of neoadjuvant anti-PD-1 for oral cavity cancer. Assay used: immunoSEQ multiplex PCR; TCRdb lists only in-frame clones, some missing. The table has around 8,900 clones, 70% seen once. Sample time point: after neoadjuvant nivolumab, at surgical resection. The sequencing used PBMCs, collected after nivolumab (anti-PD-1) treatment. These receptors were collected from a person aged 35 to 85 with oral cavity squamous cell carcinoma.

The chain combines TRBV7-6 with TRBJ1-2, with a tentative D call TRBD1 (6 bases). CDR3 length equals 15 residues. Trimming removed 7 bases at V and 6 bases at J, with 21 bases between. From germline, CDR1 is SGHVS and CDR2 FNYEAQ. CDR3: CASTLIPPGADGYTF. Written as DNA, the CDR3 is TGTGCCAGCACTTTGATCCCCCCGGGGGCGGATGGCTACACCTTC.

The chain combines TRBV7-6 with TRBJ1-6; D is possibly TRBD1 (6 bases). Germline-derived CDR1 and CDR2 are SGHVS and FNYEAQ. The CDR3 is 13 amino acids. The V end was cut by 0 bases, the J end by 13 bases, with 10 bases between. CDR3 in DNA: TGTGCCAGCAGCTTAGCCCGGGGGCCTCCCCTCCACTTT. This encodes CASSLARGPPLHF.

This chain links TRBV6-5 with TRBJ2-3, with 7 bases matching TRBD2. In germline, CDR1 is MNHEY, CDR2 SVGAGI. The CDR3 length is 14 residues. The J segment lost 8 bases and the V segment lost 6 bases, leaving 11 bases of the junction unmatched. The CDR3 spells CASRTSNHLGTQYF. The CDR3 coding sequence is TGTGCCAGCAGGACTAGCAACCATTTGGGTACGCAGTATTTT.

The sample holds a few counts of this clone. This chain links TRBV4-3 with TRBJ1-2; D remains unclear. The length of the CDR3 is 13 residues. Trimming left V 4 bases short and J 1 base short, with 7 bases between. Germline values: CDR1 LGHNA, CDR2 YSLEER. The CDR3 bases are TGCGCCAGCAGCCGAGAGGGTAACTATGGCTACACCTTC. This gives the protein CASSREGNYGYTF.

The V gene is TRBV5-1, the J gene TRBJ2-4, with 9 bases matching TRBD1. Germline V gene data show CDR1 as SGHRS and CDR2 as YFSETQ. V trimming: 0 bases; J trimming: 0 bases; junction bases outside the gene matches: 10. The length of the CDR3 is 19 residues. The CDR3 DNA reads as TGCGCCAGCAGCTTGGAACAGGGGGCCGCATCCTTAGCCAAAAACATTCAGTACTTC. Translating gives CASSLEQGAASLAKNIQYF.

The rearrangement uses TRBV10-3 and TRBJ1-1; D gene uncertain. The CDR3 runs to 12 residues. In germline, CDR1 is ENHRY, CDR2 SYGVKD. The V and J ends lost 2 bases and 5 bases respectively, with 6 bases between them. The CDR3 DNA reads as TGTGCCATCAGTGAGGGTGGAACTGAAGCTTTCTTT. It translates to CAISEGGTEAFF.

The sample holds a few counts of this clone. CDR3 sequence: CASPPRTAINQPQHF. CDR3 in DNA: TGTGCCTCCCCACCCCGGACAGCTATTAATCAGCCCCAGCATTTT. This chain joins TRBV6-5 and TRBJ1-5, with D maybe TRBD1 (6 bases). The CDR3 sequence is 15 residues long. Germline V gene sequence: CDR1 MNHEY, CDR2 SVGAGI. The V and J ends lost 11 bases and 4 bases respectively, with 21 bases between them.

The rearrangement links TRBV6-5 to TRBJ2-7; possibly TRBD1 for D (5 bases). The CDR3 spans 13 residues. The V end lost 5 bases, the J end lost 4 bases, and 12 bases lay between the germline ends. Germline V CDR1 and CDR2: MNHEY, SVGAGI. The CDR3 nucleotides are TGTGCCAGCAGTCGAACCCAGGGATACGAGCAGTACTTC. It codes for CASSRTQGYEQYF.

The rearrangement uses TRBV7-9 and TRBJ1-1; unclear D gene. The CDR3 contains 12 residues. V was pared by 3 bases and J by 0 bases, with 2 bases between. Germline values: CDR1 SEHNR, CDR2 FQNEAQ (reference sequence). CDR3 nucleotide sequence: TGTGCCAGCAGCTTGGTGAACACTGAAGCTTTCTTT. Translating gives CASSLVNTEAFF.

This clone appeared a few times. In nucleotides, the CDR3 is TGTGCCACACCGGGGACGGGAAACACCATATATTTT. Translating gives CATPGTGNTIYF. The V call is TRBV2, the J call TRBJ1-3, with D possibly matching TRBD1 (5 bases). The CDR3 has 12 residues. Trimming removed 10 bases at V and 4 bases at J, with 11 bases between. Germline-derived CDR1 and CDR2 are SNHLY and FYNNEI. The full variable domain, rest sourced from reference TRBV2 and TRBJ1-3, is EPEVTQTPSHQVTQMGQEVILRCVPISNHLYFYWYRQILGQKVEFLVSFYNNEISEKSEIFDDQFSVERPDGSNFTLKIRSTKLEDSAMYFCATPGTGNTIYFGEGSWLTVV.

The rearrangement links TRBV18 to TRBJ1-1; TRBD1 agrees at 9 bases. Unmatched junction bases numbered 3, after V lost 0 bases and J lost 4 bases. The germline V gene encodes CDR1 KGHSH and CDR2 LQKENI. The CDR3 spans 15 residues. CDR3 in amino acids: CASSPPGTGLTEAFF. The CDR3 DNA reads TGTGCCAGCTCACCACCCGGGACAGGGCTCACTGAAGCTTTCTTT. Full variable domain (rest looked up from reference TRBV18 and TRBJ1-1): NAGVMQNPRHLVRRRGQEARLRCSPMKGHSHVYWYRQLPEEGLKFMVYLQKENIIDESGMPKERFSAEFPKEGPSILRIQQVVRGDSAAYFCASSPPGTGLTEAFFGQGTRLTVV.

The chain joins TRBV10-3 to TRBJ2-1; maybe TRBD2 (6 bases). V was pared by 4 bases and J by 7 bases, with 14 bases between. This CDR3 spans 14 amino acids. Looked up from germline, CDR1 is ENHRY and CDR2 is SYGVKD. The CDR3: CAISAGGASNEQFF. The CDR3 DNA sequence: TGTGCCATCAGTGCCGGCGGGGCCTCGAATGAGCAGTTCTTC.

V is TRBV7-2 and J is TRBJ2-5; 9 bases are shared with TRBD2. There are 15 residues in the CDR3. Germline V lookup: CDR1 SGHTA, CDR2 FQGNSA. J was trimmed by 1 base and V by 10 bases; bases with no gene match: 10. The CDR3 region is CATAWGAGGQETQYF. The CDR3 DNA reads as TGTGCCACCGCGTGGGGAGCGGGGGGCCAAGAGACCCAGTACTTC. The variable domain in full, with the rest retrieved from reference TRBV7-2 and TRBJ2-5, is GAGVSQSPSNKVTEKGKDVELRCDPISGHTALYWYRQSLGQGLEFLIYFQGNSAPDKSGLPSDRFSAERTGGSVSTLTIQRTQQEDSAVYLCATAWGAGGQETQYFGPGTRLLVL.

This sequence joins TRBV7-9 and TRBJ2-2, with D uncertain. The germline CDR1 and CDR2 sequences are SEHNR and FQNEAQ (reference sequence). The CDR3 covers 13 residues. V was clipped by 5 bases and J by 6 bases, with 10 bases between them. In DNA form, the CDR3 reads TGTGCCAGCAGCAGCGCAAGGTCCGGGGAGCTGTTTTTT. Its translation: CASSSARSGELFF.

The gene calls are TRBV7-2 and TRBJ2-2; D gene uncertain. The CDR3 has 14 residues. Trimming removed 2 bases from V and 7 bases from J, with 11 bases in between. CDR1 is SGHTA, CDR2 FQGNSA, per germline. The chain's CDR3 is CASSLSPVVGELFF. DNA for the CDR3: TGTGCCAGCAGCTTAAGCCCAGTAGTCGGGGAGCTGTTTTTT.

This rearrangement joins TRBV19 to TRBJ2-3; D gene ambiguous. V was cut by 8 bases and J by 0 bases, with 12 bases left in between. Germline V CDR1 and CDR2: LNHDA, SQIVND (reference sequence). The CDR3 is made up of 14 amino acids. The CDR3 loop is CASSPRMSTDTQYF. As DNA, the CDR3 is TGTGCCAGTTCTCCCAGGATGAGCACAGATACGCAGTATTTT. Full variable domain (missing parts from reference TRBV19 and TRBJ2-3): DGGITQSPKYLFRKEGQNVTLSCEQNLNHDAMYWYRQDPGQGLRLIYYSQIVNDFQKGDIAEGYSVSREKKESFPLTVTSAQKNPTAFYLCASSPRMSTDTQYFGPGTRLTVL.

The chain combines TRBV28 with TRBJ1-5, with D possibly TRBD1 on 6 matching bases. The CDR3 is 14 residues long. Germline V gene sequence: CDR1 MDHEN, CDR2 SYDVKM. V lost 5 bases and J lost 1, with 9 bases in between. CDR3 amino acids: CASSPGTSNQPQHF. CDR3 nucleotide sequence: TGTGCCAGCAGTCCCGGGACAAGCAATCAGCCCCAGCATTTT.

The chain links TRBV7-9 to TRBJ2-1; the D call may be TRBD1 or TRBD2 (6 bases each). Germline V CDR1 and CDR2: SEHNR, FQNEAQ (reference sequence). V was shortened by 5 bases and J by 0 bases, with 14 bases between the two germline ends. CDR3 length: 16 amino acids. Written as DNA, the CDR3 is TGTGCCAGCAGCCACGAGGGGGGAAGCTCCTACAATGAGCAGTTCTTC. This sequence encodes CASSHEGGSSYNEQFF.

Here the CDR3 DNA reads TGTGCCAGCGCCCTAGCAGAGAGCACAGATACGCAGTATTTT. Its translation is CASALAESTDTQYF. V is TRBV6-1 and J is TRBJ2-3; D perhaps matches TRBD2 (5 bases). The V and J ends lost 8 bases and 0 bases respectively, with 12 bases between them. CDR1 and CDR2 (germline): MNHNS, SASEGT. CDR3 length: 14 residues.